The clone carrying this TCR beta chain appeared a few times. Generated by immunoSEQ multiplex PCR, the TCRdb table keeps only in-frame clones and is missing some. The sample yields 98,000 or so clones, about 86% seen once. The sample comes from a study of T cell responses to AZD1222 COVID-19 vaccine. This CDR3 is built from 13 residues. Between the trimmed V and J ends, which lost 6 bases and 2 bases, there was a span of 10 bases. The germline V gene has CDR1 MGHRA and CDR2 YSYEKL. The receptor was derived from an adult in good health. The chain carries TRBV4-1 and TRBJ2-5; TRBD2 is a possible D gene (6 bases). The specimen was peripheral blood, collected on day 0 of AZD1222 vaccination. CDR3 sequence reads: CASRLGLQETQYF. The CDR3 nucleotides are TGCGCCAGCAGACTGGGACTTCAAGAGACCCAGTACTTC.